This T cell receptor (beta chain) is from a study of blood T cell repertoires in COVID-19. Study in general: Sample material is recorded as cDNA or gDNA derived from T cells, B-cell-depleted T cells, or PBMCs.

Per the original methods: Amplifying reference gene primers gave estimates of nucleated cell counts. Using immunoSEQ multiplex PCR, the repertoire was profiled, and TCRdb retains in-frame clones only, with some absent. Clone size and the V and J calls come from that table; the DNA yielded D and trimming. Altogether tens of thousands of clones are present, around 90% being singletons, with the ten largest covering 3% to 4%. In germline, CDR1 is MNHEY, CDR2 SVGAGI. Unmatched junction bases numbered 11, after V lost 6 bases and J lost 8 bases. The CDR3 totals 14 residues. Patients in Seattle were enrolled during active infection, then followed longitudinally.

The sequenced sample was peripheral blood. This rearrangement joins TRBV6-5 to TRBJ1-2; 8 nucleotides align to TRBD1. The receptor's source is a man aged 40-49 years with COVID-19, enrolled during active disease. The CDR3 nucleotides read TGTGCCAGCAGGCCCCGAGAGACAGGGGAAGGCTACACCTTC. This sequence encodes CASRPRETGEGYTF.